Listed below are T cell receptor beta chains from one sample, sequenced in a study of cytomegalovirus exposure and HLA in healthy donors. Using immunoSEQ multiplex PCR, the repertoire was profiled, and TCRdb retains in-frame clones only, with some absent. The sample records about 210,000 clones, approximately 86% being singletons. The sequencing sample was made of PBMCs. The origin of the receptors is a boy aged 2-9 years in good health and CMV-seronegative. Both conserved end residues are part of each CDR3. The D gene is left open where the match is weak. Some rows have no size entry. The others give once, few or many, or a class for an expanded clone.

d_call: TRBD2
v_call: TRBV9
clone_size: NA
j_call: TRBJ2-3
cdr3_aa: CASSVDLAGGLTDTQYF
cdr3_nt: TGTGCCAGCAGCGTAGATTTGGCGGGAGGGCTCACAGATACGCAGTATTTT

d_call: TRBD2
v_call: TRBV2
clone_size: NA
j_call: TRBJ2-2
cdr3_aa: CASSETGGPVGELFF
cdr3_nt: TGTGCCAGCAGTGAGACGGGAGGGCCAGTCGGGGAGCTGTTTTTT

d_call: NA
v_call: TRBV5-6
clone_size: NA
j_call: TRBJ2-7
cdr3_aa: CASSLGLPYEQYF
cdr3_nt: TGTGCCAGCAGCTTGGGGTTACCCTACGAGCAGTACTTC

d_call: NA
v_call: TRBV6-1
clone_size: few
j_call: TRBJ1-1
cdr3_aa: CASSSPGKDTEAFF
cdr3_nt: TGTGCCAGCAGTTCCCCAGGGAAGGACACTGAAGCTTTCTTT

d_call: NA
v_call: TRBV10-3
clone_size: NA
j_call: TRBJ1-2
cdr3_aa: CAISESEVMGYGYTF
cdr3_nt: TGTGCCATCAGTGAGTCCGAGGTCATGGGCTATGGCTACACCTTC

d_call: NA
v_call: TRBV29-1
clone_size: NA
j_call: TRBJ2-5
cdr3_aa: CSVIRDTWTQETQYF
cdr3_nt: TGCAGCGTTATCCGGGACACATGGACCCAAGAGACCCAGTACTTC

d_call: NA
v_call: TRBV15
clone_size: NA
j_call: TRBJ2-6
cdr3_aa: CATSRVARSSGANVLTF
cdr3_nt: TGTGCCACCAGCAGAGTGGCGCGGAGCTCTGGGGCCAACGTCCTGACTTTC

d_call: NA
v_call: TRBV28
clone_size: NA
j_call: TRBJ2-5
cdr3_aa: CASRGTGETQYF
cdr3_nt: TGTGCCAGCAGGGGCACAGGGGAGACCCAGTACTTC

d_call: NA
v_call: TRBV6-1
clone_size: NA
j_call: TRBJ2-7
cdr3_aa: CASSDIRATYEQYF
cdr3_nt: TGTGCCAGCAGTGATATCAGGGCAACCTACGAGCAGTACTTC

d_call: NA
v_call: TRBV14
clone_size: few
j_call: TRBJ1-4
cdr3_aa: CASSRAPGEKLFF
cdr3_nt: TGTGCCAGCAGCCGCGCCCCGGGGGAAAAACTGTTTTTT

d_call: NA
v_call: TRBV4-2
clone_size: NA
j_call: TRBJ1-5
cdr3_aa: CASSREWSNSNQPQHF
cdr3_nt: TGTGCCAGCAGCCGTGAGTGGAGCAATAGCAATCAGCCCCAGCATTTT

d_call: NA
v_call: TRBV6-5
clone_size: NA
j_call: TRBJ2-7
cdr3_aa: CASSPGQISYEQYF
cdr3_nt: TGTGCCAGCAGCCCAGGGCAGATTTCCTACGAGCAGTACTTC

d_call: TRBD1
v_call: TRBV28
clone_size: once
j_call: TRBJ1-3
cdr3_aa: CASSSIGTAAGNTIYF
cdr3_nt: TGTGCCAGCAGCTCGATCGGGACAGCTGCTGGAAACACCATATATTTT

d_call: NA
v_call: TRBV5-1
clone_size: NA
j_call: TRBJ1-1
cdr3_aa: CASRGTTQNTEAFF
cdr3_nt: TGCGCCAGCAGAGGGACAACGCAGAACACTGAAGCTTTCTTT

d_call: TRBD2
v_call: TRBV6-1
clone_size: NA
j_call: TRBJ2-7
cdr3_aa: CASRIIAGDLYEQYF
cdr3_nt: TGTGCCAGCCGGATTATAGCGGGTGACTTGTACGAGCAGTACTTC

d_call: NA
v_call: TRBV7-2
clone_size: NA
j_call: TRBJ2-7
cdr3_aa: CASSLAPGEGYEQYF
cdr3_nt: TGTGCCAGCAGCTTAGCCCCGGGGGAAGGGTACGAGCAGTACTTC

d_call: NA
v_call: TRBV28
clone_size: NA
j_call: TRBJ2-4
cdr3_aa: CASSKGLAKPLAKNIQYF
cdr3_nt: TGTGCCAGCAGTAAGGGACTCGCGAAACCTCTAGCCAAAAACATTCAGTACTTC

d_call: NA
v_call: TRBV14
clone_size: NA
j_call: TRBJ1-4
cdr3_aa: CASSQSGRGGEKLFF
cdr3_nt: TGTGCCAGCAGCCAGAGCGGCAGGGGAGGGGAAAAACTGTTTTTT

d_call: NA
v_call: TRBV10-3
clone_size: NA
j_call: TRBJ2-2
cdr3_aa: CAIQGAPQPGELFF
cdr3_nt: TGTGCCATCCAAGGGGCTCCTCAGCCGGGGGAGCTGTTTTTT

d_call: TRBD1
v_call: TRBV28
clone_size: NA
j_call: TRBJ1-4
cdr3_aa: CASSSIGQGPTNEKLFF
cdr3_nt: TGTGCCAGCAGTTCGATCGGACAGGGACCAACTAATGAAAAACTGTTTTTT

d_call: TRBD1
v_call: TRBV28
clone_size: NA
j_call: TRBJ1-5
cdr3_aa: CASSQPGQGIGQPQHF
cdr3_nt: TGTGCCAGCAGCCAACCGGGACAGGGTATCGGTCAGCCCCAGCATTTT

d_call: TRBD1
v_call: TRBV7-8
clone_size: NA
j_call: TRBJ2-7
cdr3_aa: CASSLGQIFSYEQYF
cdr3_nt: TGTGCCAGCAGTTTGGGACAGATATTCTCCTACGAGCAGTACTTC

d_call: TRBD1
v_call: TRBV7-2
clone_size: NA
j_call: TRBJ2-7
cdr3_aa: CASRPGQGPYEQYF
cdr3_nt: TGTGCCAGCAGACCGGGACAGGGCCCCTACGAGCAGTACTTC

d_call: NA
v_call: TRBV30
clone_size: NA
j_call: TRBJ1-6
cdr3_aa: CAWRNDRANSPLHF
cdr3_nt: TGTGCCTGGAGGAACGACAGAGCAAATTCACCCCTCCACTTT

d_call: NA
v_call: TRBV11-2
clone_size: NA
j_call: TRBJ2-2
cdr3_aa: CASSLTLASTGELFF
cdr3_nt: TGTGCCAGCAGCTTAACGCTAGCTAGCACCGGGGAGCTGTTTTTT

d_call: NA
v_call: TRBV27
clone_size: NA
j_call: TRBJ2-5
cdr3_aa: CASSLISGFQETQYF
cdr3_nt: TGTGCCAGCAGTTTGATTTCGGGGTTCCAAGAGACCCAGTACTTC

d_call: TRBD1
v_call: TRBV5-8
clone_size: NA
j_call: TRBJ1-5
cdr3_aa: CASKTGNQPQHF
cdr3_nt: TGTGCCAGCAAGACAGGGAATCAGCCCCAGCATTTT

d_call: TRBD1
v_call: TRBV7-2
clone_size: once
j_call: TRBJ2-5
cdr3_aa: CASSLGTGAVQETQYF
cdr3_nt: TGTGCCAGCAGCTTAGGGACAGGGGCCGTACAAGAGACCCAGTACTTC

d_call: NA
v_call: TRBV27
clone_size: NA
j_call: TRBJ2-7
cdr3_aa: CASSLSATAAYEQYF
cdr3_nt: TGTGCCAGCAGTTTATCAGCGACTGCCGCCTACGAGCAGTACTTC

d_call: TRBD1
v_call: TRBV5-1
clone_size: few
j_call: TRBJ1-1
cdr3_aa: CASSSSTGVRNTEAFF
cdr3_nt: TGCGCCAGCAGCTCATCTACAGGGGTTCGGAACACTGAAGCTTTCTTT

d_call: TRBD1
v_call: TRBV6-1
clone_size: NA
j_call: TRBJ1-2
cdr3_aa: CASSEVQGAYGYTF
cdr3_nt: TGTGCCAGCAGTGAAGTGCAGGGGGCGTATGGCTACACCTTC

d_call: TRBD1
v_call: TRBV9
clone_size: NA
j_call: TRBJ2-5
cdr3_aa: CASSGPGKRPGQGPGETQYF
cdr3_nt: TGTGCCAGCAGCGGCCCCGGGAAGAGGCCAGGACAGGGCCCGGGGGAGACCCAGTACTTC

d_call: TRBD2
v_call: TRBV28
clone_size: NA
j_call: TRBJ2-1
cdr3_aa: CASRRTSGGIWEQFF
cdr3_nt: TGTGCCAGCAGGCGGACTAGCGGGGGGATCTGGGAGCAGTTCTTC

d_call: NA
v_call: TRBV27
clone_size: NA
j_call: TRBJ1-1
cdr3_aa: CASSFAGNTEAFF
cdr3_nt: TGTGCCAGCAGTTTTGCGGGGAACACTGAAGCTTTCTTT

d_call: NA
v_call: TRBV6-1
clone_size: NA
j_call: TRBJ1-6
cdr3_aa: CASTIPGQGRTPLHF
cdr3_nt: TGTGCCAGCACCATCCCTGGGCAGGGTAGGACACCCCTCCACTTT

d_call: TRBD2
v_call: TRBV2
clone_size: NA
j_call: TRBJ2-1
cdr3_aa: CASSDIGTIHNNEQFF
cdr3_nt: TGTGCCAGCAGTGATATAGGGACTATTCACAACAATGAGCAGTTCTTC

d_call: NA
v_call: TRBV27
clone_size: NA
j_call: TRBJ2-7
cdr3_aa: CASSLTAGGDLYEQYF
cdr3_nt: TGTGCCAGCAGTTTAACCGCCGGAGGGGATCTATACGAGCAGTACTTC

d_call: TRBD1
v_call: TRBV19
clone_size: NA
j_call: TRBJ1-1
cdr3_aa: CASVAGTGLRGAFF
cdr3_nt: TGTGCCAGTGTAGCCGGGACAGGGTTGAGAGGCGCTTTCTTT

d_call: TRBD1
v_call: TRBV27
clone_size: few
j_call: TRBJ1-4
cdr3_aa: CASSWGTGSTNEKLFF
cdr3_nt: TGTGCCAGCAGTTGGGGGACAGGGTCAACTAATGAAAAACTGTTTTTT

d_call: TRBD2
v_call: TRBV6-1
clone_size: NA
j_call: TRBJ2-5
cdr3_aa: CASSEGGETQYF
cdr3_nt: TGTGCCAGCAGTGAGGGGGGGGAGACCCAGTACTTC

d_call: TRBD1
v_call: TRBV5-1
clone_size: NA
j_call: TRBJ2-7
cdr3_aa: CASSLGGQGPYEQYF
cdr3_nt: TGCGCCAGCAGCTTGGGGGGACAGGGACCTTATGAGCAGTACTTC

d_call: NA
v_call: TRBV2
clone_size: NA
j_call: TRBJ2-1
cdr3_aa: CASSVGGNEQFF
cdr3_nt: TGTGCCAGCAGTGTGGGGGGCAATGAGCAGTTCTTC

d_call: NA
v_call: TRBV30
clone_size: NA
j_call: TRBJ2-3
cdr3_aa: CAWSQGLSTDTQYF
cdr3_nt: TGTGCCTGGAGCCAGGGACTGAGCACAGATACGCAGTATTTT

d_call: NA
v_call: TRBV11-2
clone_size: once
j_call: TRBJ2-1
cdr3_aa: CASSSFGRVRNEQFF
cdr3_nt: TGTGCCAGCAGCAGTTTTGGGCGGGTCCGCAATGAGCAGTTCTTC

d_call: NA
v_call: TRBV5-4
clone_size: NA
j_call: TRBJ2-1
cdr3_aa: CASSEDFASNEQFF
cdr3_nt: TGTGCCAGCAGCGAGGACTTCGCCTCAAATGAGCAGTTCTTC